This note documents a single T cell receptor (beta chain) sequence. Libraries were prepared by immunoSEQ multiplex PCR; TCRdb keeps only in-frame clonotypes and omits some of them. The sample yields approximately 210,000 clones, approximately 86% seen once. The data originate from a study of blood T cell repertoires in COVID-19. The CDR3 runs to 18 residues. Germline values: CDR1 SGHDT, CDR2 YYEEEE. Trimming stripped 1 base from V and 0 bases from J, with 14 bases between. This chain connects TRBV5-6 to TRBJ1-6; D unclear. Sequencing used peripheral blood. This TCR was recovered from a man in his late teens or twenties with active or convalescent COVID-19. The CDR3 region is CASSLIRGPSSYNSPLHF. The CDR3 nucleotides read TGTGCCAGCAGCTTGATCCGAGGGCCAAGCTCCTATAATTCACCCCTCCACTTT.